This T cell receptor (beta chain) is from a study of shared clonotypes between healthy human individuals. CDR1 is SGHTA, CDR2 FQGTGA, per germline. Trimming at V came to 5 bases and at J to 5 bases, leaving 8 bases not matched to a gene. CDR3 length: 15 residues. Using immunoSEQ multiplex PCR, the repertoire was profiled, and TCRdb retains in-frame clones only, with some absent. The sample includes about 1.1 million clones, 60% to 85% of them seen just once. This chain connects TRBV7-3 to TRBJ2-1; the match to TRBD2 covers 8 bases. This sequence originates from a young man in good health. Some clones in this sample may be carry-over from other donors' samples. Material for sequencing was memory CD4+ T cells from PBMCs. Subset in this sample: CD45RA-negative fraction. The chain's CDR3 is CASSDSQRGNNEQFF. CDR3 DNA sequence: TGTGCCAGCAGCGATAGCCAGCGGGGGAACAATGAGCAGTTCTTC.